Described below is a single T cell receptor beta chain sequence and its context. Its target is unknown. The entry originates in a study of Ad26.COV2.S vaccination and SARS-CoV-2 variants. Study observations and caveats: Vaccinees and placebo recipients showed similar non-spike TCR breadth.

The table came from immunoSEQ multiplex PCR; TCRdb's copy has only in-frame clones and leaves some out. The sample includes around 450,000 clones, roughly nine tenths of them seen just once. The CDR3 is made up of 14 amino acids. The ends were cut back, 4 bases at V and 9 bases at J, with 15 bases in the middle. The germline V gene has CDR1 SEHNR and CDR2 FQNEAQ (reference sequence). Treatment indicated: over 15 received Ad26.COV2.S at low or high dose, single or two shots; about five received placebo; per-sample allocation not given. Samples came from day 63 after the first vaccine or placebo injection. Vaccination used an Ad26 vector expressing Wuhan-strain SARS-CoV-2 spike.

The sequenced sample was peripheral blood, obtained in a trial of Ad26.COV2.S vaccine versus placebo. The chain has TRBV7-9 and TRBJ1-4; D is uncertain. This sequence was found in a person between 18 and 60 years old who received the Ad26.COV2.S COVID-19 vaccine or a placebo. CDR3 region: CASSSIILDKKLFF. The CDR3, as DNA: TGTGCCAGCAGCTCGATAATTCTTGATAAAAAACTGTTTTTT.